The rows below give T cell receptor beta chains drawn from one sample of a study of HIV-infected patients and healthy controls. In TCRdb, the 5' RACE reads were re-called with MiXCR into one record per CDR3 protein. This table has about 12,000 distinct CDR3 sequences, approximately 11% appearing once. The source material was blood. The receptors come from an adult in good health. Each CDR3 is given with its conserved first and last residue. The D gene is left open where the match is weak. Size tells how often a clone was seen (once, few, many) or the class of an expanded clone, and some rows leave it out.

clone_size: -
v_call: TRBV5-4
d_call: -
j_call: TRBJ2-7
cdr3_nt: TGTGCCAGCAGCCCGGGGACTGATGGCGAGCAGTACTTC
cdr3_aa: CASSPGTDGEQYF

clone_size: medium-sized
v_call: TRBV10-1
d_call: -
j_call: TRBJ1-5
cdr3_nt: TGCGCCAGCAGTGAGTTAGACCAGGGGTCAAAGAATCAGCCCCAGCATTTT
cdr3_aa: CASSELDQGSKNQPQHF

clone_size: few
v_call: TRBV12-3/TRBV12-4
d_call: -
j_call: TRBJ1-2
cdr3_nt: TGTGCCAGCAGCGCAGGACACCGCTATGGCTACACCTTC
cdr3_aa: CASSAGHRYGYTF

clone_size: many
v_call: TRBV4-1
d_call: -
j_call: TRBJ1-5
cdr3_nt: TGCGCCAGCAGCCAAGGACCTCCCCCGAATCAGCCCCAGCATTTT
cdr3_aa: CASSQGPPPNQPQHF

clone_size: once
v_call: TRBV12-3/TRBV12-4
d_call: -
j_call: TRBJ2-5
cdr3_nt: TGTGCCAGCAGTTTACTTGGACAGCGGGAGACCCAGTACTTC
cdr3_aa: CASSLLGQRETQYF

clone_size: few
v_call: TRBV29-1
d_call: -
j_call: TRBJ1-1
cdr3_nt: TGCAGCGCCGAACCCGGGGGGCCGAACACTGAAGCTTTCTTT
cdr3_aa: CSAEPGGPNTEAFF

clone_size: medium-sized
v_call: TRBV3-1
d_call: TRBD2
j_call: TRBJ2-1
cdr3_nt: TGTGCCAGCAGCCAAGAAATAGCGGGAGGTCGTTACAATGAGCAGTTCTTC
cdr3_aa: CASSQEIAGGRYNEQFF

clone_size: medium-sized
v_call: TRBV20-1
d_call: -
j_call: TRBJ1-3
cdr3_nt: TGCAGTGCTACCGGCCTATTCTCTGGAAACACCATATATTTT
cdr3_aa: CSATGLFSGNTIYF

clone_size: medium-sized
v_call: TRBV7-2
d_call: -
j_call: TRBJ2-1
cdr3_nt: TGTGCCAGCAGCCTAAGGGGAAGGGGCTCCTACAATGAGCAGTTCTTC
cdr3_aa: CASSLRGRGSYNEQFF

clone_size: medium-sized
v_call: TRBV7-2
d_call: TRBD1
j_call: TRBJ2-7
cdr3_nt: TGTGCCAGCAGCCTGGACAGGGTCTCCTACGAGCAGTACTTC
cdr3_aa: CASSLDRVSYEQYF

clone_size: many
v_call: TRBV20-1
d_call: -
j_call: TRBJ1-1
cdr3_nt: TGCAGTGCTAGCCCAGTCGGCCGGGGAGCTTTCTTT
cdr3_aa: CSASPVGRGAFF

clone_size: medium-sized
v_call: TRBV29-1
d_call: TRBD1
j_call: TRBJ2-2
cdr3_nt: TGCAGCGTTGGTTTCCGGGACAGGAGCACCGGGGAGCTGTTTTTT
cdr3_aa: CSVGFRDRSTGELFF

clone_size: many
v_call: TRBV7-9
d_call: -
j_call: TRBJ2-1
cdr3_nt: TGTGCCAGCAGCTTAGGAGTGGGAGCTAATAATGAGCAGTTCTTC
cdr3_aa: CASSLGVGANNEQFF

clone_size: many
v_call: TRBV15
d_call: -
j_call: TRBJ1-2
cdr3_nt: TGTGCCACCAGCAGAGATCGAGTAGCGAGCTATGGCTACACCTTC
cdr3_aa: CATSRDRVASYGYTF

clone_size: many
v_call: TRBV7-2
d_call: -
j_call: TRBJ2-2
cdr3_nt: TGTGCCAGCATCGCCGGGGGGCCCGACACCGGGGAGCTGTTTTTT
cdr3_aa: CASIAGGPDTGELFF

clone_size: few
v_call: TRBV28
d_call: TRBD2
j_call: TRBJ2-1
cdr3_nt: TGTGCCAGCAGTTTAACTAGCGGGAATGAGCAGTTCTTC
cdr3_aa: CASSLTSGNEQFF

clone_size: -
v_call: TRBV29-1
d_call: TRBD2
j_call: TRBJ2-1
cdr3_nt: TGCAGCGTTGAGGCGGGAGTAGGCCACAATGAGCAGTTCTTC
cdr3_aa: CSVEAGVGHNEQFF

clone_size: -
v_call: TRBV29-1
d_call: -
j_call: TRBJ1-1
cdr3_nt: TGCAGCGTTGAACTCCAGGGAGGGACTGAAGCTTTCTTT
cdr3_aa: CSVELQGGTEAFF

clone_size: many
v_call: TRBV20-1
d_call: -
j_call: TRBJ2-3
cdr3_nt: TGCAGTGCTAGAGATCTTAGCCTAACAAACACAGATACGCAGTATTTT
cdr3_aa: CSARDLSLTNTDTQYF

clone_size: -
v_call: TRBV7-2
d_call: TRBD2
j_call: TRBJ2-1
cdr3_nt: TGTGCCAGCAGCTTAGTATCTAGCGGGAGCTACAATGAGCAGTTCTTC
cdr3_aa: CASSLVSSGSYNEQFF

clone_size: many
v_call: TRBV29-1
d_call: -
j_call: TRBJ1-1
cdr3_nt: TGCAGCGGAGGTAGTCCGAACACTGAAGCTTTCTTT
cdr3_aa: CSGGSPNTEAFF

clone_size: many
v_call: TRBV29-1
d_call: TRBD1
j_call: TRBJ2-7
cdr3_nt: TGCAGCGTTGAAGCCAAGGACAGGAGCTCCTACGAGCAGTACTTC
cdr3_aa: CSVEAKDRSSYEQYF

clone_size: medium-sized
v_call: TRBV4-1
d_call: -
j_call: TRBJ1-5
cdr3_nt: TGCGCCAGCAGCCCCCTTGAGAAAGCTAGCAATCAGCCCCAGCATTTT
cdr3_aa: CASSPLEKASNQPQHF

clone_size: few
v_call: TRBV13
d_call: -
j_call: TRBJ2-1
cdr3_nt: TGTGCCAGCAGCTTAGGTGCGGGCTCCTACAATGAGCAGTTCTTC
cdr3_aa: CASSLGAGSYNEQFF

clone_size: -
v_call: TRBV7-2
d_call: -
j_call: TRBJ2-7
cdr3_nt: TGTGCCAGCAGCCCAGACCCGGTGGCAGTCCAAGGAGACGAGCAGTACTTC
cdr3_aa: CASSPDPVAVQGDEQYF

clone_size: medium-sized
v_call: TRBV12-3/TRBV12-4
d_call: TRBD1
j_call: TRBJ1-2
cdr3_nt: TGTGCCAGCAGTTTAAGGGGGCCCGGCTATGGCTACACCTTC
cdr3_aa: CASSLRGPGYGYTF

clone_size: many
v_call: TRBV29-1
d_call: TRBD1
j_call: TRBJ2-3
cdr3_nt: TGCAGCGTTGTGGGGCGAGGGGACAGGGGCACAGATACGCAGTATTTT
cdr3_aa: CSVVGRGDRGTDTQYF

clone_size: many
v_call: TRBV10-3
d_call: TRBD1
j_call: TRBJ1-3
cdr3_nt: TGTGCCATCAGGGGACAGGGGACTGGAAACACCATATATTTT
cdr3_aa: CAIRGQGTGNTIYF